This TCR beta chain stems from a study of control samples from healthy donors and cancer patients. The table came from immunoSEQ multiplex PCR; TCRdb's copy has only in-frame clones and leaves some out. The table has tens of thousands of clones, around 90% seen once; the top ten hold about 0.74%. CDR3 length equals 14 residues. The V gene's germline CDR1 is SGDLS and CDR2 YYNGEE. Deletions cut 6 bases from V and 6 bases from J, with 13 bases between. The chain has TRBV9 and TRBJ1-6, with D possibly being TRBD1 (6 bases). Sequenced input: PBMCs. The TCR was taken from a man younger than 40 with colorectal cancer. CDR3 in DNA: TGTGCCAGCACGGGGGCGGGGGTTAATTCACCCCTCCACTTT. Its protein is CASTGAGVNSPLHF.